This T cell receptor (beta chain) was sequenced during a study of Graves' ophthalmopathy and Graves' hyperthyroidism. The overall study: Stable hyperthyroid donors showed no ophthalmopathy during 18 months follow-up.

There are 14 residues in the CDR3. Germline V gene sequence: CDR1 SEHNR, CDR2 FQNEAQ (reference sequence). Points from the study as a whole: A majority of expanded thyroid clonotypes exceeding 0.001 frequency were likewise present in blood. For predicting ophthalmopathy progression, the model had around 64% sensitivity and roughly 76% specificity.

Investigators amplified TCR beta CDR3 regions from RNA transcripts. RT-PCR was first run with HTBI primers, then multiplex PCR in a second round. TCRdb fed the multiplex PCR reads into MiXCR, producing one record per CDR3 protein. This table holds over a million distinct CDR3 sequences, about 36% found once. In regard to this clonotype: Its antigen remains unknown. At one of its ends the junction is not consistent with the germline gene, which may arise from a read error.

The sample was peripheral blood or thyroid tissue (not recorded which). This clonotype originated in an adult man with Graves' hyperthyroidism. V usage is TRBV7-9 and J usage is TRBJ2-7; 8 bases are a match to TRBD1. Here the CDR3 DNA reads TGCGCCAGCAGCGTTGCGGACAGGGACCACGAGCAGTACTTC. It yields the protein CASSVADRDHEQYF.